In this sample, the clone carrying this T cell receptor beta chain turned up once. The antigen is not known. The sample comes from a study of immune evolution from preneoplasia to lung adenocarcinoma. For the study at large: HLA loss of heterozygosity: under 7.5% AIS, about 15% MIA, roughly 35% ADC, none AAH. Study conclusions and caveats: Compared with EGFR-mutant or double wild-type lesions, KRAS-mutant nodules were more clonal. Normal lung had the highest top T cell clone frequencies.

Repertoires were generated with immunoSEQ multiplex PCR, while TCRdb's copy carries only in-frame clones and drops some. The sample has 9,000 to 10,000 clones, 88% seen once. Germline V gene sequence: CDR1 SGHNT, CDR2 YYREEE (reference sequence). The germline V and J ends were trimmed by 1 base and 4 bases, with 9 bases remaining between them. The length of the CDR3 is 14 residues. Sequenced material: FFPE invasive lung adenocarcinoma tissue. The J gene is TRBJ1-5, the V gene TRBV5-4; possibly TRBD1 for D (5 bases). This receptor was taken from a person between 65 and 79 years old with invasive lung adenocarcinoma. Some clones in this sample may be carry-over from other donors' samples. In nucleotides, the CDR3 is TGTGCCAGCAGCTTGAGGACAAGTAATCAGCCCCAGCATTTT. Protein product: CASSLRTSNQPQHF.